This TCR beta chain was sequenced for a study of blood T cell repertoires in COVID-19. Turning to the study itself: The study drew acute and convalescent COVID-19 samples from the United States, Italy and Spain.

The study assigned cohorts using participant-reported clinical history. Germline CDR1 reads SGHDT; CDR2 reads YYEEEE. This CDR3 comprises 15 residues. V dropped 4 bases and J dropped 4; count of bases not matched to a gene: 4. Generated by immunoSEQ multiplex PCR, the TCRdb table keeps only in-frame clones and is missing some. The sample yields about 220,000 clones, about 88% seen once. This receptor was identified in a woman aged 25 to 39 who had recovered from COVID-19. The sample comprised PBMCs or T cells enriched from blood (not recorded which). The V call is TRBV5-6, the J call TRBJ1-6; 8 bases map to TRBD1. The CDR3 is CASSTGTGYNSPLHF. The CDR3 nucleotides read TGTGCCAGCAGCACCGGGACAGGTTATAATTCACCCCTCCACTTT.